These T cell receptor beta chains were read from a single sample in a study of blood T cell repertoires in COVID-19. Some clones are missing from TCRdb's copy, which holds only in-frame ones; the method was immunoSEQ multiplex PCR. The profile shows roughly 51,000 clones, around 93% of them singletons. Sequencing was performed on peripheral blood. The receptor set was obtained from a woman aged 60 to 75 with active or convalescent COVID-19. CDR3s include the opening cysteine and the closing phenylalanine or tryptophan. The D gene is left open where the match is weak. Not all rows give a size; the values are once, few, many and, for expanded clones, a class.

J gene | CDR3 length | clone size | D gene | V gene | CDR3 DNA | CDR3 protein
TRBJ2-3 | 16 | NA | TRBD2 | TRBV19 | TGTGCCAGTAGTATAGATGTGGGGGGGAACACAGATACGCAGTATTTT | CASSIDVGGNTDTQYF
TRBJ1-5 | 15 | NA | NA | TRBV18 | TGTGCCAGCTCACCTGTCAGCGGTAGCAATCAGCCCCAGCATTTT | CASSPVSGSNQPQHF
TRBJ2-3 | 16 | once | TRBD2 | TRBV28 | TGTGCCAGCTCCACCGGGACTAGCGGGGTAGTGGATACGCAGTATTTT | CASSTGTSGVVDTQYF
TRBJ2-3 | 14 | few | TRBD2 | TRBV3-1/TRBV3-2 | TGTGCCAGCAGCCAAGCGCGGGGGTCAGATACGCAGTATTTT | CASSQARGSDTQYF
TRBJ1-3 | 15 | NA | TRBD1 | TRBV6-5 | TGTGCCAGCAGTTACGGGGGGACAGCCGGAAACACCATATATTTT | CASSYGGTAGNTIYF
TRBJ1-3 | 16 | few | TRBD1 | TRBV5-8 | TGTGCCATCCACCTCTTGGGACAGAACTCTGGAAACACCATATATTTT | CAIHLLGQNSGNTIYF
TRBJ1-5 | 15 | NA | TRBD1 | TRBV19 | TGTGCCAGTAGTGCCCCCGGGACAGGCAATCAGCCCCAGCATTTT | CASSAPGTGNQPQHF
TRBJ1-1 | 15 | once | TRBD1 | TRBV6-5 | TGTGCCAGCGGGGGGGACAGGCCAATGAACACTGAAGCTTTCTTT | CASGGDRPMNTEAFF
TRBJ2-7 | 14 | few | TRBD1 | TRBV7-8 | TGTGCCAGCCTCTGGGGACAGGGGTCCTACGAGCAGTACTTC | CASLWGQGSYEQYF
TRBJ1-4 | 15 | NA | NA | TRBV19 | TGTGCCAGTAGTATAAGGCAGGCAACTAATGAAAAACTGTTTTTT | CASSIRQATNEKLFF
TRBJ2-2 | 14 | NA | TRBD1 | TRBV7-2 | TGTGCCAGCAGCACAGGGGGCAGCACCGGGGAGCTGTTTTTT | CASSTGGSTGELFF
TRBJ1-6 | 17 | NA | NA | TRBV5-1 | TGCGCCAGCAGCTCCCAGGGTTTGGGGCATGAGTCTCCACCCCTCCACTTT | CASSSQGLGHESPPLHF
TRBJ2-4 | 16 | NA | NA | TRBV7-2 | TGTGCCAGCAGCCCTTCGCGGGACGGGGGTTTAAACATTCAGTACTTC | CASSPSRDGGLNIQYF
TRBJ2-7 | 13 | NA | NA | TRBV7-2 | TGTGCCAGCAGCTTAGGGGGCGGGGTCGAGCAGTACTTC | CASSLGGGVEQYF
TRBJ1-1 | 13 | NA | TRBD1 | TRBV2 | TGTGCCAGCAGTGAGACAGGGTGGACTGAAGCTTTCTTT | CASSETGWTEAFF
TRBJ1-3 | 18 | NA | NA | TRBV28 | TGTGCCAGCAGTTTATACTCGGGAGCGAGGGGCTCTGGAAACACCATATATTTT | CASSLYSGARGSGNTIYF
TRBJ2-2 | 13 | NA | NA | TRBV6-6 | TGTGCCAGCAAGGGGGACGACACCGGGGAGCTGTTTTTT | CASKGDDTGELFF
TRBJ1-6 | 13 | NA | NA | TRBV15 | TGTGCCACTACCAGTTTCTATAATTCACCCCTCCACTTT | CATTSFYNSPLHF
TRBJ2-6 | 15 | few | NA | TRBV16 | TGTGCCAGCAGCCCCCTCGCGACTGGGGCCAACGTCCTGACTTTC | CASSPLATGANVLTF
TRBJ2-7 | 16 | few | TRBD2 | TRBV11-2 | TGTGCCAGCAGCATCGGGGGTAGCGGGAGCTCCTACGAGCAGTACTTC | CASSIGGSGSSYEQYF